This paragraph covers one T cell receptor beta chain sequence. The antigen is not known. Healthy individuals who donated bone marrow served as the donors. Germline CDR1 reads SGHRS; CDR2 reads YFSETQ. V lost 4 bases, J lost 5 bases, and 15 bases stayed unmatched. The CDR3 length is 17 residues. 60 Vbeta and 13 Jbeta primers were used in PCR. Some clones are missing from TCRdb's copy, which holds only in-frame ones; the method was immunoSEQ multiplex PCR. The data contain about 160,000 clones, around 77% of them singletons. The data derive from a study of cytomegalovirus exposure and HLA in healthy donors. Notes on the study in general: The Asian-associated ancestry cluster reportedly had fewer N-insertions than the approximately 670-donor mean in a later analysis.

The clonotype was recovered from a woman in her thirties or forties in good health and CMV-seronegative. The sequencing input was PBMCs. The chain combines TRBV5-1 with TRBJ2-7; 10 bases align to TRBD1. CDR3 sequence: CASSLVRLRDRGHEQYF. CDR3 in DNA: TGCGCCAGCAGCCTTGTAAGACTCCGGGACAGGGGTCACGAGCAGTACTTC.